These T cell receptor beta chains were read from a single sample in a study of cytomegalovirus exposure and HLA in healthy donors. Method: immunoSEQ multiplex PCR; TCRdb's copy keeps in-frame clones and lacks some. The repertoire consists of some 210,000 clones, with 70% to 80% occurring once and the leading ten covering 3% to 4.5%. The sample was PBMCs. The receptors here all came from a male donor in good health and CMV-seronegative. Both conserved end residues are part of each CDR3. Each record gives: V gene, J gene, clone size, D gene, CDR3 protein, CDR3 DNA. The D gene is left open where the match is weak. Expanded clones get a size class; other rows say once, few or many, or leave the size out.

V: TRBV5-8
J: TRBJ2-7
size: few
D: TRBD1
CDR3: CASSLQSGGPYEQYF
DNA: TGTGCCAGCAGCTTGCAGTCAGGGGGCCCCTACGAGCAGTACTTC

V: TRBV7-8
J: TRBJ1-5
size: NA
D: NA
CDR3: CASSLAGAQSNQPQHF
DNA: TGTGCCAGCAGCTTAGCGGGGGCGCAGAGCAATCAGCCCCAGCATTTT

V: TRBV27
J: TRBJ2-7
size: NA
D: NA
CDR3: CASSFTAGPSYEQYF
DNA: TGTGCCAGCAGTTTTACGGCGGGACCATCCTACGAGCAGTACTTC

V: TRBV4-2
J: TRBJ2-2
size: NA
D: NA
CDR3: CASSHPEGGRADVGELFF
DNA: TGTGCCAGCAGCCATCCAGAAGGGGGGAGGGCCGATGTCGGGGAGCTGTTTTTT

V: TRBV27
J: TRBJ2-1
size: NA
D: TRBD2
CDR3: CASSLGLAGGWGDEQFF
DNA: TGTGCCAGCAGCCTAGGACTAGCGGGAGGCTGGGGCGATGAGCAGTTCTTC

V: TRBV9
J: TRBJ2-7
size: NA
D: TRBD2
CDR3: CASSVGASGTYEQYF
DNA: TGTGCCAGCAGCGTAGGGGCTAGCGGTACCTACGAGCAGTACTTC

V: TRBV10-3
J: TRBJ1-3
size: NA
D: TRBD1
CDR3: CAISESGQASGNTIYF
DNA: TGTGCCATCAGTGAGTCGGGACAGGCCTCTGGAAACACCATATATTTT

V: TRBV6-6
J: TRBJ2-7
size: NA
D: TRBD1
CDR3: CASTKSTGSGHEQYF
DNA: TGTGCCAGCACCAAATCGACAGGGAGTGGCCACGAGCAGTACTTC

V: TRBV11-2
J: TRBJ2-2
size: once
D: TRBD2
CDR3: CASSPSGLDRNTGELFF
DNA: TGTGCCAGCAGCCCCTCCGGACTAGACCGAAACACCGGGGAGCTGTTTTTT

V: TRBV11-2
J: TRBJ2-7
size: once
D: NA
CDR3: CASSLDRERPRF
DNA: TGTGCCAGCAGCTTAGATCGGGAGCGTCCTAGGTTC

V: TRBV25-1
J: TRBJ2-2
size: NA
D: NA
CDR3: CASTRTGGRSGELFF
DNA: TGTGCCAGCACCAGGACAGGAGGGCGTAGCGGGGAGCTGTTTTTT

V: TRBV19
J: TRBJ2-3
size: NA
D: TRBD1
CDR3: CASAVGEGATDTQYF
DNA: TGTGCCAGTGCAGTCGGAGAGGGGGCCACAGATACGCAGTATTTT

V: TRBV5-6
J: TRBJ2-5
size: NA
D: NA
CDR3: CASSFGHETQYF
DNA: TGTGCCAGCAGCTTCGGTCACGAGACCCAGTACTTC

V: TRBV2
J: TRBJ2-1
size: NA
D: NA
CDR3: CASSEWAEWQVEQFF
DNA: TGTGCCAGCAGTGAATGGGCAGAATGGCAAGTGGAGCAGTTCTTC

V: TRBV18
J: TRBJ2-2
size: NA
D: NA
CDR3: CASSPLRGGGGTGELFF
DNA: TGTGCCAGCTCACCACTCCGTGGGGGAGGCGGGACCGGGGAGCTGTTTTTT

V: TRBV6-1
J: TRBJ2-2
size: NA
D: NA
CDR3: CASRGLANTGELFF
DNA: TGTGCCAGCAGGGGGCTCGCGAACACCGGGGAGCTGTTTTTT

V: TRBV5-4
J: TRBJ2-5
size: few
D: NA
CDR3: CASSLRGPQETQYF
DNA: TGTGCCAGCAGCTTGAGGGGCCCCCAAGAGACCCAGTACTTC

V: TRBV18
J: TRBJ2-3
size: NA
D: TRBD2
CDR3: CASSPGASGPTDTQYF
DNA: TGTGCCAGCTCACCAGGGGCTAGCGGGCCCACAGATACGCAGTATTTT

V: TRBV27
J: TRBJ2-7
size: NA
D: TRBD2
CDR3: CASRRGTSGLRGYYEQYF
DNA: TGTGCCAGCAGACGCGGGACTAGCGGGCTCCGGGGATACTACGAGCAGTACTTC

V: TRBV10-3
J: TRBJ1-5
size: few
D: NA
CDR3: CAISEVDSGNQPQHF
DNA: TGTGCCATCAGTGAGGTGGACTCGGGAAATCAGCCCCAGCATTTT

V: TRBV4-1
J: TRBJ1-5
size: NA
D: NA
CDR3: CASSQESQFSNQPQHF
DNA: TGCGCCAGCAGCCAAGAGTCCCAGTTTAGCAATCAGCCCCAGCATTTT

V: TRBV29-1
J: TRBJ2-4
size: NA
D: NA
CDR3: CSVWGGAGAKNIQYF
DNA: TGCAGCGTTTGGGGGGGGGCGGGGGCCAAAAACATTCAGTACTTC

V: TRBV9
J: TRBJ2-3
size: NA
D: TRBD1
CDR3: CASSAVGTGSTDTQYF
DNA: TGTGCCAGCAGCGCCGTTGGGACAGGGAGCACAGATACGCAGTATTTT

V: TRBV19
J: TRBJ2-2
size: once
D: NA
CDR3: CASVWQGSGTGELFF
DNA: TGTGCCTCCGTTTGGCAGGGTTCAGGCACCGGGGAGCTGTTTTTT

V: TRBV18
J: TRBJ1-2
size: NA
D: NA
CDR3: CASSPVGQSYGYTF
DNA: TGTGCCAGCTCACCAGTCGGACAGTCCTATGGCTACACCTTC

V: TRBV19
J: TRBJ2-2
size: NA
D: NA
CDR3: CASSVTVGELFF
DNA: TGTGCCAGTAGTGTCACGGTCGGGGAGCTGTTTTTT

V: TRBV7-2
J: TRBJ2-5
size: NA
D: TRBD2
CDR3: CASSLVGRISETQYF
DNA: TGTGCCAGCAGCTTAGTCGGGAGGATCTCAGAGACCCAGTACTTC

V: TRBV2
J: TRBJ2-1
size: NA
D: TRBD1
CDR3: CAAQGELTYNEQFF
DNA: TGTGCCGCTCAGGGGGAGTTAACCTACAATGAGCAGTTCTTC

V: TRBV4-2
J: TRBJ2-2
size: once
D: TRBD2
CDR3: CASSQELASGSRTGELFF
DNA: TGTGCCAGCAGCCAAGAGTTGGCTAGCGGGAGCCGGACCGGGGAGCTGTTTTTT

V: TRBV27
J: TRBJ2-7
size: NA
D: TRBD2
CDR3: CASSSGTSVDEQYF
DNA: TGTGCCAGCAGTTCAGGGACTAGCGTTGACGAGCAGTACTTC

V: TRBV28
J: TRBJ1-4
size: NA
D: TRBD1
CDR3: CASSGQGFATNEKLFF
DNA: TGTGCCAGCAGTGGACAGGGGTTTGCAACTAATGAAAAACTGTTTTTT

V: TRBV19
J: TRBJ2-1
size: NA
D: NA
CDR3: CASSQDYNEQFF
DNA: TGTGCCAGTAGTCAGGATTACAATGAGCAGTTCTTC

V: TRBV5-4
J: TRBJ2-3
size: NA
D: NA
CDR3: CASSHDGEGTDTQYF
DNA: TGTGCCAGCAGCCACGATGGGGAGGGCACAGATACGCAGTATTTT

V: TRBV6-5
J: TRBJ2-3
size: NA
D: TRBD1
CDR3: CASRRDRTDTQYF
DNA: TGTGCCAGCAGGCGGGACAGGACAGATACGCAGTATTTT

V: TRBV2
J: TRBJ1-1
size: NA
D: NA
CDR3: CASFVGRDLVLSEAFF
DNA: TGTGCCAGCTTTGTGGGGCGGGACCTTGTATTATCTGAAGCTTTCTTT

V: TRBV27
J: TRBJ2-7
size: few
D: TRBD2
CDR3: CASSSAGGLVAGGYEQYF
DNA: TGTGCCAGCAGTTCGGCAGGGGGATTGGTAGCGGGGGGGTACGAGCAGTACTTC